Sequencing of this T cell receptor beta chain was carried out in a study of T cell responses to AZD1222 COVID-19 vaccine. Libraries were prepared by immunoSEQ multiplex PCR; TCRdb keeps only in-frame clonotypes and omits some of them. This sample has 90,000 to 95,000 clones; approximately 90% occur once, and the top ten carry about 20%. The V end lost 0 bases, the J end lost 14 bases, and 14 bases lay between the germline ends. CDR3 size: 13 residues. The germline V gene encodes CDR1 LGHNA and CDR2 YSLEER. Sample: peripheral blood, taken on day 0 of AZD1222 vaccination. The V and J genes are TRBV4-3 and TRBJ2-1; D is perhaps TRBD2 (5 bases). This sequence originates from an adult in good health. CDR3 coding DNA: TGCGCCAGCAGCCAAGATCGGGGTCGTGTGGAGTTCTTC. Amino acid sequence: CASSQDRGRVEFF.